The rows below give T cell receptor beta chains drawn from one sample of a study of T cells in narcolepsy. The protocol was immunoSEQ multiplex PCR, while the TCRdb copy is restricted to in-frame clones and leaves out a portion. The sample contains tens of thousands of clones, 79% of which appear only once. The sequencing sample was made of memory (CD45RA-) CD4+ T cells from blood. These receptors all come from a human donor in good health. The CDR3 runs from the conserved cysteine through the conserved F or W. A D gene is named only where the DNA matches it firmly. The size of a clone is reported for some rows only, either as once, few or many, or as a class for expanded clones.

NA	NA	TRBJ1-2	TRBV5-4	TGTGCCAGCAGCTTGGGGGCCGGGCAGCCCTATGGCTACACCTTC	CASSLGAGQPYGYTF
NA	NA	TRBJ2-7	TRBV7-2	TGTGCCAGCAGCTTAGCGGCTAACTCCTACGAGCAGTACTTC	CASSLAANSYEQYF
NA	NA	TRBJ1-1	TRBV20-1	TGCAGTGCTAGTTGGGGGACTGAAGCTTTCTTT	CSASWGTEAFF
NA	NA	TRBJ2-5	TRBV21-1	TGTGCCAGCAGCAGTCCGGAACCCCCTCCGGAGTACCAAGAGACCCAGTACTTC	CASSSPEPPPEYQETQYF
NA	few	TRBJ1-2	TRBV6-5	TGTGCCAGCAGTTACTCGTCGGGTTTTAAACGCGGCTACACCTTC	CASSYSSGFKRGYTF
NA	once	TRBJ1-1	TRBV5-6	TGTGCCAGCAGCCCCTCGAGCGGACTCAGGAACACTGAAGCTTTCTTT	CASSPSSGLRNTEAFF
NA	NA	TRBJ2-7	TRBV11-2	TGTGCCAGCAGCTTAGATCTGCAGGGGACCATCTACGAGCAGTACTTC	CASSLDLQGTIYEQYF
TRBD1	NA	TRBJ1-2	TRBV2	TGTGCCAGCAACCCCGACAGGGCCTCTGGCTACACCTTC	CASNPDRASGYTF
TRBD1	NA	TRBJ2-1	TRBV6-5	TGTGCCAGCAGGCAACAGGGGAGTATGTACAATGAGCAGTTCTTC	CASRQQGSMYNEQFF
TRBD2	NA	TRBJ2-2	TRBV11-2	TGTGCCAGCAGCGTTAGCGGGGTAAACACCGGGGAGCTGTTTTTT	CASSVSGVNTGELFF
NA	NA	TRBJ1-1	TRBV2	TGTGCCAGTACCGTCGGGGTAGGGGGAACTGAAGCTTTCTTT	CASTVGVGGTEAFF
TRBD1	NA	TRBJ1-4	TRBV28	TGTGGCAGCCAGGGGGCCCCGAATGAAAAACTGTTTTTT	CGSQGAPNEKLFF
NA	NA	TRBJ1-2	TRBV4-2	TGTGCCAGCAGCCAAGTGTGGGGGGCGCGTTATGGCTACACCTTC	CASSQVWGARYGYTF
TRBD1	NA	TRBJ1-4	TRBV28	TGTGCCACCAGGGGGCAGAGGGAAAAACTGTTTTTT	CATRGQREKLFF
TRBD1	once	TRBJ1-1	TRBV7-9	TGTGCCAGCAGCTTATTGGGACAGGGCGTCGTGGGAGCTTTCTTT	CASSLLGQGVVGAFF
NA	NA	TRBJ2-2	TRBV11-2	TGTGCCAGCAGCTTGAGGCTAGCGCAATCGAACACCGGGGAGCTGTTTTTT	CASSLRLAQSNTGELFF
NA	NA	TRBJ2-3	TRBV5-5	TGTGCCAGCAGCTTGGCAGTGGTCACAGATACGCAGTATTTT	CASSLAVVTDTQYF
TRBD1	few	TRBJ2-7	TRBV7-8	TGTGCCAGCAGCACCGGGACAGACTACGAGCAGTACTTC	CASSTGTDYEQYF
TRBD1	NA	TRBJ2-1	TRBV11-3	TGTGCCAGCAGCTTTGACAGGGAAGGTCAGTTCTTC	CASSFDREGQFF
NA	NA	TRBJ1-2	TRBV7-2	TGTGCCAGCAGCTTCCGGGGGAACGGCTACACCTTC	CASSFRGNGYTF
NA	NA	TRBJ1-5	TRBV12-5	TGTGCTAGTCTTGGGGGGGCTAGCCAGCCCCAGCATTTT	CASLGGASQPQHF
NA	NA	TRBJ1-1	TRBV5-1	TGCGCCAGCAGCTTGATCGGGGGGAACACTGAAGCTTTCTTT	CASSLIGGNTEAFF
NA	few	TRBJ1-5	TRBV5-8	TGTGCCAGCAGCCGCGACGGAGGGGGTCAGCCCCAGCATTTT	CASSRDGGGQPQHF
NA	NA	TRBJ1-6	TRBV5-1	TGCGCCAGCAGCTGGGGCGGGGGCCTGGGTAATTCACCCCTCCACTTT	CASSWGGGLGNSPLHF